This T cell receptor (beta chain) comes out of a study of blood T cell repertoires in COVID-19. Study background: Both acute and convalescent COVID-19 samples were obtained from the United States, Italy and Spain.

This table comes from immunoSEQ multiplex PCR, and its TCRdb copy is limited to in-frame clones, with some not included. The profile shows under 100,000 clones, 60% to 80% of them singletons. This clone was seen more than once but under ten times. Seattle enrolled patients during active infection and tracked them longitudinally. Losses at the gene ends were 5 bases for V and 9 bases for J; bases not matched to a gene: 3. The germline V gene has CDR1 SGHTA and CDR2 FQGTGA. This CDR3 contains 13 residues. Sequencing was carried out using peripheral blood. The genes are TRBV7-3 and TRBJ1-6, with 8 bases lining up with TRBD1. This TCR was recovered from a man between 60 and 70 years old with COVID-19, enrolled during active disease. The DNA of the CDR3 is TGTGCCAGCAGCCCCGACAGGGGTTCACCCCTCCACTTT. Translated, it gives CASSPDRGSPLHF.